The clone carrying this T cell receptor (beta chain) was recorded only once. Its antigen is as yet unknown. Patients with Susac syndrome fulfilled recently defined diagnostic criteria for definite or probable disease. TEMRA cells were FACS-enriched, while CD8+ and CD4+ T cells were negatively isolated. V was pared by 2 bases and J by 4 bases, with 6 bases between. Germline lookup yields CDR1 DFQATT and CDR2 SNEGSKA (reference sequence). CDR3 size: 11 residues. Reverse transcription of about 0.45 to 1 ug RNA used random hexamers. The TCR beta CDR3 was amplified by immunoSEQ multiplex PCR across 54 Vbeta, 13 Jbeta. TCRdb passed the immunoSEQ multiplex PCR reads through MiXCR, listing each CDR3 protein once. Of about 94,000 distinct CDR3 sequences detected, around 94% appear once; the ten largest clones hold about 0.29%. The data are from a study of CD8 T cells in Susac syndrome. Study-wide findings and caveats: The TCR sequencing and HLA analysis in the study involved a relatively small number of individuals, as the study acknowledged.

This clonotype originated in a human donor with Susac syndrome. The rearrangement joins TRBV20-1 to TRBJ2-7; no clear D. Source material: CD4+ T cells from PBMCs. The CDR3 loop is CSARRNYEQYF. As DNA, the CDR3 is TGCAGTGCTAGAAGGAATTACGAGCAGTACTTC.